This TCR beta chain derives from a study of T-cell memory formation after mild COVID-19. TCRdb passed the 5' RACE reads through MiXCR, listing each CDR3 protein once. The sample has about 170,000 distinct CDR3 sequences, 10% to 15% seen once. This clonotype has only a few counts. Input material: PBMCs or a T cell subset sorted from them (not recorded which). The clonotype was recovered from a man between 18 and 29 years old who had mild COVID-19 (a few samples of this study predate the infection). Cell type and time point are not known.

The CDR3 is CASSLKSTDTQYF. CDR3 DNA: TGCGCCAGCAGCTTAAAGTCCACAGATACGCAGTATTTT. This sequence joins TRBV5-1 and TRBJ2-3; D not resolved. Trimming pared 2 bases from V and 2 bases from J, leaving 6 bases between. The CDR3 contains 13 residues. Germline assignment: CDR1 SGHRS and CDR2 YFSETQ.